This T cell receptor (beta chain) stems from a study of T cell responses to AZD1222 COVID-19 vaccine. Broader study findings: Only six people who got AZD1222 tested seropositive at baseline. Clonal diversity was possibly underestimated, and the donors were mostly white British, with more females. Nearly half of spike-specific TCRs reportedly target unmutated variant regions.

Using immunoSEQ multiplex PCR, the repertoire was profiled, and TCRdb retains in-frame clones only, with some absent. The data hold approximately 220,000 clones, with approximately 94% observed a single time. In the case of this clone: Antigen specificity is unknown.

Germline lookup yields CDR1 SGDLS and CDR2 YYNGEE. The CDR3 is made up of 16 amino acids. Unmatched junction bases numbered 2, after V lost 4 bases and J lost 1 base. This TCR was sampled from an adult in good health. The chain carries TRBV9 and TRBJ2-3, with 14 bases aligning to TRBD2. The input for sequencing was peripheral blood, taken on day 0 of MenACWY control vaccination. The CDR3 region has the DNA TGTGCCAGCAGCCAGGGACTAGCGGGGGGCACAGATACGCAGTATTTT. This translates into CASSQGLAGGTDTQYF.